This TCR beta chain was documented in a study of identical twins. This CDR3 comprises 13 residues. Trimming removed 6 bases at V and 6 bases at J, with 15 bases between. The germline CDR1 and CDR2 sequences are SGHNT and YENEEA. MiXCR, applied by TCRdb to the 5' RACE reads, yields one record per CDR3 protein. The top ten hold more than 4% of the sample, which has 600,000 to 700,000 distinct CDR3 sequences, approximately 21% seen once. The table lists this clonotype with a few counts. These same data were also listed under a study on T cells expressing NK-cell markers.

This clonotype was sampled from a woman aged 18 to 35 in good health. The sequenced material came from PBMCs. This rearrangement joins TRBV11-3 to TRBJ2-7; D may correspond to TRBD1 or TRBD2 (5 bases each). CDR3 in DNA: TGTGCCAGCAGGTCCGGGACCTTTCTCGAGCAGTACTTC. Amino acids: CASRSGTFLEQYF.